The 21 T cell receptor beta chains presented below share a single source sample, sequenced in a study of CD8+CD57+ T cells in acquired aplastic anemia. TCR beta VDJ and CDR3 profiles were obtained from a genomic DNA template. TCRdb processed the reads anew with MiXCR; each CDR3 protein has one entry. The sample lists around 250,000 distinct CDR3 sequences; approximately 86% were seen once. Patients who underwent sequencing had shown CD8+CD57+ cell expansion by flow cytometry. The specimen sequenced was sorted CD4+, CD8+, or CD8+CD57+ T cells (not recorded which) from PBMCs. These receptors were collected from a human donor with aplastic anemia.

The rearrangement uses TRBV29-1 and TRBJ2-7; D assignment may be TRBD1 or TRBD2 (5 bases each). Germline V gives CDR1 SQVTM, CDR2 ANQGSEA. The CDR3 loop spans 13 amino acids. Trimming cost V 6 bases and J 3 bases, with 15 bases left between them. The CDR3 DNA is TGCAGCGTCCAGGGACCTGGGGGCTACGAGCAGTACTTC. This translates into CSVQGPGGYEQYF.

Worth noting for this clonotype: Since the CDR3 does not end with the conserved phenylalanine or tryptophan, this likely comes from a read error. The chain employs TRBV2 and TRBJ2-6; 7 bases are a match to TRBD2. J was trimmed by 4 bases and V by 6 bases; bases with no gene match: 9. The CDR3 runs 16 residues. Germline CDR1 and CDR2: SNHLY and FYNNEI. This CDR3 is CASRVAGSYGANVLTC. The CDR3 region has the DNA TGTGCCAGCAGGGTAGCGGGTAGCTACGGGGCCAACGTCCTGACTTGC.

The gene calls are TRBV7-6 and TRBJ2-5; D may be TRBD1 (5 bases). Per germline, CDR1 SGHVS and CDR2 FNYEAQ. There are 16 residues in the CDR3. V gave up 5 bases and J gave up 1 base, with 17 bases separating them. The CDR3 nucleotides read TGTGCCAGCAGCCGTGTGGCCCAGGGAAGCCAAGAGACCCAGTACTTC. It encodes CASSRVAQGSQETQYF.

The rearrangement joins TRBV7-2 to TRBJ1-1, with D perhaps TRBD1 (5 bases). Germline V lookup: CDR1 SGHTA, CDR2 FQGNSA. Trimming pared 1 base from V and 11 bases from J, leaving 20 bases between. CDR3 length equals 15 residues. In nucleotides, the CDR3 is TGTGCCAGCAGCTTAGATGGGGGTCGGAACACGGAGGCTTTCTTT. Its protein product is CASSLDGGRNTEAFF.

A word on this clonotype: The missing conserved phenylalanine or tryptophan at the end of this CDR3 makes a read error likely. The DNA is omitted, as the CDR3 cannot be located on it reliably, and the CDR3 follows TCRdb's listing. This chain connects TRBV9 to TRBJ2-3. Germline CDR1 SGDLS, CDR2 YYNGEE. The CDR3 extends over 14 residues, inclusive of both ends. The CDR3 reads CASSLAADTQTLDP.

For this clonotype: An end of the junction differs from the germline gene, which may be a read error. The J gene is TRBJ2-3, the V gene TRBV7-8, with D perhaps matching TRBD1 (6 bases). The CDR3 extends over 14 amino acids. Germline assignment: CDR1 SGHVS and CDR2 FQNEAQ. The CDR3 DNA is TGTGCCAGCAGCTCCGGGGTTACGGGCGGACAGTACTTCTTT. This gives the protein CASSSGVTGGQYFF.

The rearrangement joins TRBV2 to TRBJ2-3; possibly TRBD2 for D (5 bases). Trimming stripped 6 bases from V and 4 bases from J, with 11 bases between. Germline assignment: CDR1 SNHLY and CDR2 FYNNEI. This CDR3 comprises 13 residues. In DNA form, the CDR3 reads TGTGCCAGCAGGGGCGAGGGCGCAGATACGCAGTATTTT. Translation: CASRGEGADTQYF.

V usage is TRBV25-1 and J usage is TRBJ2-3; 10 bases are a match to TRBD2. V gave up 5 bases and J gave up 2 bases; unmatched junction bases: 4. The CDR3 is made up of 15 amino acids. Germline V lookup: CDR1 MGHDK, CDR2 SYGVNS. The CDR3 DNA is TGTGCCAGCAGTCCGCTAGCGGGGGACACAGATACGCAGTATTTT. This translates into CASSPLAGDTDTQYF.

This clonotype was observed at least ten times. Germline and junction disagree at one end, which may indicate a read error. The chain is built from TRBV12-3 or TRBV12-4 and TRBJ2-1; TRBD2 aligns across 13 bases. The CDR3 consists of 13 residues. As DNA, the CDR3 is TGTGCCAGCAGTTTGGGACTAGCGGGAAGTCTGTCCTTC. Translated: CASSLGLAGSLSF.

A note on this clonotype: The DNA is left out, because the CDR3 cannot be placed on it with certainty; the CDR3 is given as TCRdb lists it. V gene TRBV7-3 combines with J gene TRBJ1-2; the D call in the table, TRBD1, was not verified against the DNA. Looked up from germline, CDR1 is SGHTA and CDR2 is FQGTGA. The CDR3 region is 15 residues in length, termini included. CDR3 sequence reads: CASSWGLGAEDFFTF.

To note about this clonotype: The junction differs from germline at one of its ends, possibly a read error. This sequence joins TRBV13 and TRBJ2-1; tentative D call: TRBD2 (6 bases). CDR1 PRHDT and CDR2 FYEKMQ come from the germline V gene (reference sequence). The CDR3 is made up of 13 amino acids. The CDR3 bases are TGTGCCAGCAGACCAGGACTGGCGGGAAGTCTGTCCTTC. Translated, it gives CASRPGLAGSLSF.

Comment on this clonotype: Given the absence of the conserved phenylalanine or tryptophan at the CDR3 end, a read error is likely. No DNA is shown, since the ends of the CDR3 on it are uncertain; the CDR3 is the one TCRdb lists. This chain links TRBV24-1 with TRBJ2-7; TRBD1, the table's D call, lacks a check against the DNA. CDR1 KGHDR and CDR2 SFDVKD come from the germline V gene. Including both end residues, the CDR3 is 16 amino acids long. CDR3 loop: CASRTPGQANLREQCL.

J is TRBJ2-7 and V is TRBV7-8; D not certain. Germline CDR1 reads SGHVS; CDR2 reads FQNEAQ. This CDR3 has 12 residues. V lost 5 bases, J lost 2 bases, and 7 bases lay in between. The CDR3 loop is CASSLRTYEQYF. The CDR3 DNA sequence: TGTGCCAGCAGCCTTCGGACCTACGAGCAGTACTTC. Looking up the rest from reference TRBV7-8 and TRBJ2-7 gives the full variable domain: GAGVSQSPRYKVAKRGQDVALRCDPISGHVSLFWYQQALGQGPEFLTYFQNEAQLDKSGLPSDRFFAERPEGSVSTLKIQRTQQEDSAVYLCASSLRTYEQYFGPGTRLTVT.

A single count supports this clonotype. The chain recombines TRBV7-7 with TRBJ2-6, with a weak D call TRBD2 (7 bases). Germline CDR1 reads SSHAT; CDR2 reads FNYEAQ (reference sequence). V was trimmed by 11 bases and J by 9 bases, leaving 29 bases between them. The CDR3 covers 17 residues. The CDR3 DNA sequence: TGTGCCGTTCTTGGGGGGGCGGACCCCTCTGGGTTCAACGTCCTGACTTTC. This translates into CAVLGGADPSGFNVLTF.

On this clonotype: One end of the junction varies from germline; a read error may be responsible. V usage is TRBV15 and J usage is TRBJ2-1, with D possibly being TRBD1 or TRBD2 (5 bases each). The DNA end lines up better with TRBJ2-5; the J call may be wrong. Per the germline V gene, CDR1 is LNHNV and CDR2 is YYDKDF (reference sequence). The CDR3 consists of 14 residues. CDR3 coding DNA: TGTGCCGCCAGCCGGGGCAGCGAGCAAGATGCCCAGTACTTC. Translation gives CAASRGSEQDAQYF.

The genes are TRBV20-1 and TRBJ1-2, with a weak D call TRBD1 (6 bases). There are 12 residues in the CDR3. Trimming shortened V by 2 bases and J by 9 bases, and 13 bases separated the two germline ends. Germline CDR1 DFQATT, CDR2 SNEGSKA (reference sequence). CDR3 region: CSARKGGGSYTF. The CDR3 coding sequence is TGCAGTGCTAGAAAGGGGGGGGGTAGCTACACCTTC.

The rearrangement uses TRBV4-1 and TRBJ2-7; 7 positions agree with TRBD1. The CDR3 has 14 residues. The germline CDR1 and CDR2 sequences are MGHRA and YSYEKL. Trimming took 4 bases from V and 4 from J; bases not matched to a gene: 7. The CDR3 sequence is CASSLGTAEYEQYF. Here the CDR3 DNA reads TGCGCCAGCAGCCTTGGGACAGCAGAATACGAGCAGTACTTC.

The CDR3 DNA follows: TGCAGTGCTAGAGATAGAGAGAAGGGGGGGCCGAAAAATGAGCAGTTCTTC. Translating gives CSARDREKGGPKNEQFF. V is TRBV20-1 and J is TRBJ2-1; possibly TRBD2 for D (7 bases). Germline V gene lookup returns CDR1 DFQATT and CDR2 SNEGSKA (reference sequence). With 0 bases removed from V and 7 bases from J, the gap between germline ends came to 22 bases. CDR3 length: 17 residues.

Worth noting for this clonotype: The junction and the germline gene differ at one end; a read error may be behind it. This chain links TRBV9 with TRBJ2-3; 7 bases line up with TRBD2. The CDR3 is made up of 14 amino acids. Germline CDR1 and CDR2: SGDLS and YYNGEE. The CDR3, as DNA: TGTGCCAGCAGCTTCACGGGAGGTCCCAATACTCAGTATTTT. Protein: CASSFTGGPNTQYF.

The CDR3: CASSFRQGYEQYV. The CDR3 coding sequence is TGTGCCAGCAGCTTTAGACAGGGTTACGAGCAGTACGTC. The V and J genes are TRBV7-8 and TRBJ2-7, with 7 positions matching TRBD1. The V segment lost 3 bases and the J segment 4 bases; nucleotides outside the gene matches: 3. This CDR3 region has 13 residues. The germline V gene has CDR1 SGHVS and CDR2 FQNEAQ.

With respect to this clonotype: This likely comes from a read error, as the CDR3 has no conserved phenylalanine or tryptophan at its end. The chain combines TRBV15 with TRBJ2-3, with 7 bases that match TRBD1. V shed 8 bases and J 3 bases; nucleotides not matched to a gene: 11. The V gene's germline CDR1 is LNHNV and CDR2 YYDKDF (reference sequence). CDR3 length: 15 residues. The CDR3 nucleotides are TGTGCCACCGGGAAAGGGGGCACAGCTACAGATACGCAGTATTCT. Residues: CATGKGGTATDTQYS.